This TCR beta chain was recorded in a study of radiotherapy plus CTLA-4 blockade in lung cancer. The study's findings and limits: Response, reportedly, was best predicted by interferon-beta along with early blood T cell clone dynamics.

The method was immunoSEQ multiplex PCR; TCRdb's version includes in-frame clones alone and lacks a portion of them. The table records about 40,000 clones, 75% to 80% of them present only once. This clone was counted only a few times. Its specificity is unknown. With 5 bases clipped from V and 3 bases from J, the junction kept 7 bases outside the gene matches. Per the germline V gene, CDR1 is SEHNR and CDR2 is FQNEAQ (reference sequence). The CDR3 runs 15 residues. The receptor was isolated from a human donor with non-small cell lung cancer that progressed on radiotherapy plus ipilimumab. The input for sequencing was peripheral blood, taken from a patient treated with radiotherapy plus ipilimumab. V gene TRBV7-9 combines with J gene TRBJ1-1; 9 nucleotides agree with TRBD1. The CDR3 here is CASSKPGQGHTEAFF. In DNA, the CDR3 is TGTGCCAGCAGCAAACCGGGACAGGGTCACACTGAAGCTTTCTTT.